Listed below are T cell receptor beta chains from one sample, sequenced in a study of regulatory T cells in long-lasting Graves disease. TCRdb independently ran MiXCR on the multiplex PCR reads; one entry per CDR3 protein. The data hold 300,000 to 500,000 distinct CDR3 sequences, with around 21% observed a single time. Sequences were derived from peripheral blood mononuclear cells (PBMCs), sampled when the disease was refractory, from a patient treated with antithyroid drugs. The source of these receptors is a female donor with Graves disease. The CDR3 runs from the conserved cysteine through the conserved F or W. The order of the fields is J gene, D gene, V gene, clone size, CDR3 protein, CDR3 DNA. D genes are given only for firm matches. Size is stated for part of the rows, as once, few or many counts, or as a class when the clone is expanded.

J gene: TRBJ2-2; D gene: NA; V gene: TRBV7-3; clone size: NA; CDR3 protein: CASRKMATTGELFF; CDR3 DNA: TGTGCCAGCAGGAAGATGGCCACCACCGGGGAGCTGTTTTTT
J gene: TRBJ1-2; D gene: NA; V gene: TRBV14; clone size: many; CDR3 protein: CASSQDRVGYTF; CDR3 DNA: TGTGCCAGCAGCCAAGATCGGGTTGGCTACACCTTC
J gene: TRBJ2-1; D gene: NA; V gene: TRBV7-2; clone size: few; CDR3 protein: CASSLSDEQFF; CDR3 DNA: TGTGCCAGCAGCTTGAGCGATGAGCAGTTCTTC
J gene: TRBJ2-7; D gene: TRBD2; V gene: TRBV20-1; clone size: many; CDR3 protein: CSAGSGLAGTYEQYF; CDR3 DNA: TGCAGTGCTGGCTCGGGACTAGCGGGAACCTACGAGCAGTACTTC
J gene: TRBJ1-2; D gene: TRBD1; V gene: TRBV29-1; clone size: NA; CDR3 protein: CSVVSGTENYGYTF; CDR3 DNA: TGCAGCGTTGTATCGGGGACAGAGAACTATGGCTACACCTTC
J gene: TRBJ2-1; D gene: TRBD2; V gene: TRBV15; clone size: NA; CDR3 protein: CATSSAGEYNEQFF; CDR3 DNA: TGTGCCACCAGCAGTGCGGGGGAGTACAATGAGCAGTTCTTC
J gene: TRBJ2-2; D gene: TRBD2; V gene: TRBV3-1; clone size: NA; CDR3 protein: CASSQRLAGGTGELFF; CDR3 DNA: TGTGCCAGCAGCCAACGACTAGCGGGAGGAACCGGGGAGCTGTTTTTT
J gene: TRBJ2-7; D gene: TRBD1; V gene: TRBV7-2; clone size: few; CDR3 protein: CASSSGQNPSYEQYF; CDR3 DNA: TGTGCCAGCAGCTCGGGACAGAACCCCTCCTACGAGCAGTACTTC
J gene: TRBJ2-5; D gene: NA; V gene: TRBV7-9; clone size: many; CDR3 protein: CASSQTGGLLEETQYF; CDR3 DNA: TGTGCCAGCAGCCAGACCGGGGGGCTGTTAGAAGAGACCCAGTACTTC
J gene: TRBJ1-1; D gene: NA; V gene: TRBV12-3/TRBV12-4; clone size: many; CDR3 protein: CASSWDLDTEAFF; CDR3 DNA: TGTGCCAGCAGTTGGGATTTAGACACTGAAGCTTTCTTT
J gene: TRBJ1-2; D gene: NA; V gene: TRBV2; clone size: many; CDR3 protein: CASTDWDRGYTF; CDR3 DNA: TGTGCCAGCACAGATTGGGATAGGGGCTACACCTTC
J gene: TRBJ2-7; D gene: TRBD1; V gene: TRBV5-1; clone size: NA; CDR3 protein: CASRETGGAGEQYF; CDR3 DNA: TGCGCCAGCAGAGAGACAGGGGGCGCGGGGGAGCAGTACTTC
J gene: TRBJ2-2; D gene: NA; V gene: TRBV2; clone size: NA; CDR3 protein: CASSSLAVTGELFF; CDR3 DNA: TGTGCCAGCAGTTCTTTAGCGGTTACCGGGGAGCTGTTTTTT
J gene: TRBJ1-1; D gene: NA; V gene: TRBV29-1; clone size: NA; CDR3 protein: CSVESPRGLLTEAFF; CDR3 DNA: TGCAGCGTTGAATCCCCCCGGGGGCTCTTGACTGAAGCTTTCTTT
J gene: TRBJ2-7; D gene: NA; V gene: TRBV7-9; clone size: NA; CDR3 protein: CASSPAEYSYEQYF; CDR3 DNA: TGTGCCAGCAGCCCCGCGGAATATTCCTACGAGCAGTACTTC
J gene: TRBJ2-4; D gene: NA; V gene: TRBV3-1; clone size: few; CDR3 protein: CASSQEVGTPLDIQYF; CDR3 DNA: TGTGCCAGCAGCCAAGAAGTCGGGACCCCACTTGACATTCAGTACTTC
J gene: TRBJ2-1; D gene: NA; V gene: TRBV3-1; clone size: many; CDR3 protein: CASSQTGSEQFF; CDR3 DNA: TGTGCCAGCAGCCAAACGGGCAGTGAGCAGTTCTTC